The T cell receptor beta chain described here comes from a study of blood T cell repertoires in COVID-19. Study-wide background: Spain, Italy and the United States supplied samples that represented acute and convalescent COVID-19. Sample material is recorded as cDNA or gDNA derived from T cells, B-cell-depleted T cells, or PBMCs.

Authors' methods: Reference gene primer amplification gave nucleated cell count estimates. Only in-frame clones appear in the TCRdb table, and some are missing; sequencing was by immunoSEQ multiplex PCR. D and trimming come from the DNA, and the V and J calls and clone size come from that table. The table lists more than 110,000 clones, about four fifths of them singletons. The TCR sequence derives from a human donor in a cohort sampled during active COVID-19. Input material: peripheral blood.

The CDR3 coding sequence is TGTGCCAGCAGTGAACAGGGGGCTAACTATGGCTACACCTTC. Translation: CASSEQGANYGYTF. The chain employs TRBV25-1 and TRBJ1-2, with 7 bases aligning to TRBD1. The J segment lost 0 bases and the V segment lost 2 bases, leaving 0 bases of the junction unmatched. This CDR3 spans 14 amino acids. CDR1 and CDR2 (germline): MGHDK, SYGVNS.